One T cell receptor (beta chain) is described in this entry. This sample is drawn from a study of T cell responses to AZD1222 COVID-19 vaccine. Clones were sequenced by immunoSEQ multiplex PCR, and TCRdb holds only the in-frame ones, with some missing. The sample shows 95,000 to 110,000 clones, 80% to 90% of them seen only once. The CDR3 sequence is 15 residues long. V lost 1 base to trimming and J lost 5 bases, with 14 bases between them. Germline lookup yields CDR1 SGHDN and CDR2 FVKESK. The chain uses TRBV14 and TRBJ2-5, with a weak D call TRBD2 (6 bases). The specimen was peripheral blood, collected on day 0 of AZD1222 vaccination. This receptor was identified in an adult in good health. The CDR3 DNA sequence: TGTGCCAGCAGCCAAGGGAGGGCACCTGTGGAGACCCAGTACTTC. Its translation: CASSQGRAPVETQYF.